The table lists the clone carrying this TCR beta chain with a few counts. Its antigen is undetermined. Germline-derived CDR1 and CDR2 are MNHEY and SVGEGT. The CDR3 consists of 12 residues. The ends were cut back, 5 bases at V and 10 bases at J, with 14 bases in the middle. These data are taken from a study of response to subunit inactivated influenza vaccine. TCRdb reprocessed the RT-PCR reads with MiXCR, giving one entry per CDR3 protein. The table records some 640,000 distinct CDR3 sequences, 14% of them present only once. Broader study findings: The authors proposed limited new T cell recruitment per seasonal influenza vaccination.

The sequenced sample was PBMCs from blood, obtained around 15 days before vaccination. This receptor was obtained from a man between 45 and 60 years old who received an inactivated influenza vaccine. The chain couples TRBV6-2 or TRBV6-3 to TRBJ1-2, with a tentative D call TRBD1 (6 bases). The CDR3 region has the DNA TGTGCCAGCAGTCGCCAGGGACATGACTACACCTTC. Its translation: CASSRQGHDYTF.